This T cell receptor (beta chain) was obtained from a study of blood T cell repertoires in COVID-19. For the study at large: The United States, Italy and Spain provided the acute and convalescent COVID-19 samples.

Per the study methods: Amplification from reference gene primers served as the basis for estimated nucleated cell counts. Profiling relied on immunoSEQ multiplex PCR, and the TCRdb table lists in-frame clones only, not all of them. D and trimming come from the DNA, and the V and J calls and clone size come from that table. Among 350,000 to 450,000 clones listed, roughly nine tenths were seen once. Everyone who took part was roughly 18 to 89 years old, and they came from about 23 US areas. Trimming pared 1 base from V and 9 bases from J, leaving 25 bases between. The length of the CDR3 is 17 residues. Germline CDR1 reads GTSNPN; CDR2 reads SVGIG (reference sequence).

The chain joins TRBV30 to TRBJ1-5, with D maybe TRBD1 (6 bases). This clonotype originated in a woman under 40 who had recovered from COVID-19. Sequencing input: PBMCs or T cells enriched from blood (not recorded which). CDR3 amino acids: CAWSGLSDRRLRGPQHF. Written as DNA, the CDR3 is TGTGCCTGGAGTGGCCTCTCAGACAGGCGCCTTCGGGGGCCCCAGCATTTT.